The next 22 T cell receptor beta chains were all read from a single sample in a study of early stage breast cancer tumors. Here immunoSEQ multiplex PCR was the method, and the copy in TCRdb shows in-frame clones only, minus some. The sample has over 20,000 clones, approximately 67% seen once. What was sequenced was breast tumor tissue. The receptors derive from a person in their sixties or seventies with breast cancer.

This chain's CDR3 is CASSEGLWQPQHF. DNA for the CDR3: TGTGCCAGCAGTGAAGGGCTTTGGCAGCCCCAGCATTTT. The chain combines TRBV2 with TRBJ1-5; D gene uncertain. This CDR3 is built from 13 residues. V lost 1 base to trimming and J lost 7 bases, with 8 bases between them. CDR1 and CDR2 (germline): SNHLY, FYNNEI.

This chain links TRBV11-2 with TRBJ1-1, with D unclear. The CDR3 runs 14 residues. CDR1 and CDR2 (germline): SGHAT, FQNNGV. V gave up 7 bases and J gave up 3 bases, with 15 bases separating them. This CDR3 is CASNSRTRDTEAFF. The CDR3 DNA reads TGTGCCAGCAACTCCCGGACGAGGGACACTGAAGCTTTCTTT.

The CDR3 nucleotides read TGTGCCAGCAGCGTAGTCCCGGGGGGCTCTTCCAATGGCTACACCTTC. This encodes CASSVVPGGSSNGYTF. The rearrangement uses TRBV9 and TRBJ1-2; TRBD1 might be the D (6 bases). Deletions cut 0 bases from V and 6 bases from J, with 18 bases between. Germline CDR1 SGDLS, CDR2 YYNGEE. This CDR3 has 16 residues. The entire variable domain, with the rest obtained from reference TRBV9 and TRBJ1-2, is as follows: DSGVTQTPKHLITATGQRVTLRCSPRSGDLSVYWYQQSLDQGLQFLIQYYNGEERAKGNILERFSAQQFPDLHSELNLSSLELGDSALYFCASSVVPGGSSNGYTFGSGTRLTVV.

This clone was recorded a few times. The J gene is TRBJ1-2, the V gene TRBV28; D might be TRBD1 (5 bases). The ends were cut back, 1 base at V and 4 bases at J, with 10 bases in the middle. Germline CDR1 reads MDHEN; CDR2 reads SYDVKM. The CDR3 loop spans 14 amino acids. CDR3 protein: CASSLSGVAYGYTF. The DNA of the CDR3 is TGTGCCAGCAGTTTATCGGGGGTGGCCTATGGCTACACCTTC.

The chain uses TRBV12-5 and TRBJ2-3; 14 bases agree with TRBD2. With V trimmed by 4 bases and J by 6 bases, 6 bases remained unmatched. Germline CDR1 reads LGHNT; CDR2 reads FRNRAP. CDR3 length equals 16 residues. CDR3 amino acids: CASGSGTSGRSDTQYF. The CDR3 coding sequence is TGTGCTAGTGGTTCGGGGACTAGCGGGAGATCCGATACGCAGTATTTT.

The chain carries TRBV5-1 and TRBJ2-3; a possible D gene is TRBD2 (6 bases). This CDR3 spans 15 amino acids. V dropped 0 bases and J dropped 2 bases, with 10 bases sitting between them. The germline gives CDR1 SGHRS, CDR2 YFSETQ. This chain's CDR3 is CASSLGGGSTDTQYF. DNA for the CDR3: TGCGCCAGCAGCTTGGGGGGAGGATCCACAGATACGCAGTATTTT.

J is TRBJ2-3 and V is TRBV7-2; TRBD2 agrees at 12 bases. Per the germline V gene, CDR1 is SGHTA and CDR2 is FQGNSA. CDR3 size: 16 residues. Germline trimming cut 5 bases from V and 5 bases from J; bases unmatched to any gene: 8. CDR3 nucleotide sequence: TGTGCCAGCAGCAAAGGGACTAGCGGGCAGGGAGATACGCAGTATTTT. It specifies CASSKGTSGQGDTQYF.

In its sample, this clone ranks as large. The V gene is TRBV6-5, the J gene TRBJ2-7; 9 bases agree with TRBD2. The CDR3 extends over 13 amino acids. The J segment lost 6 bases and the V segment lost 6 bases, leaving 6 bases of the junction unmatched. CDR1 MNHEY and CDR2 SVGAGI come from the germline V gene. CDR3 DNA: TGTGCCAGCAGCCTAGCGGGACCCCCCGAGCAGTACTTC. The encoded protein is CASSLAGPPEQYF.

The chain uses TRBV6-6 and TRBJ2-7; 9 bases line up with TRBD2. V trimming: 4 bases; J trimming: 2 bases; junction bases outside the gene matches: 6. Germline V gives CDR1 MNHNY, CDR2 SVGAGI (reference sequence). This CDR3 is built from 15 residues. The CDR3 nucleotides read TGTGCCAGCAGTTCCGCGGGGGGGATAACCTACGAGCAGTACTTC. It encodes CASSSAGGITYEQYF.

CDR3 loop: CASSILRGGASGYNEQFF. The CDR3 DNA is TGTGCCAGTAGTATATTAAGGGGGGGGGCTAGCGGCTACAATGAGCAGTTCTTC. The V call is TRBV19, the J call TRBJ2-1, with a tentative D call TRBD2 (7 bases). Germline-derived CDR1 and CDR2 are LNHDA and SQIVND (reference sequence). With 2 bases removed from V and 3 bases from J, the gap between germline ends came to 20 bases. This CDR3 has 18 amino acids.

V gene TRBV12-5 combines with J gene TRBJ1-2; TRBD1 matches at 10 bases. The length of the CDR3 is 14 residues. CDR1 and CDR2 (germline): LGHNT, FRNRAP. With 5 bases clipped from V and 8 bases from J, the junction kept 8 bases outside the gene matches. CDR3 sequence (DNA): TGTGCTAGTGGTCTCTGGACAGGGGGGGCCGGCTACACCTTC. As protein: CASGLWTGGAGYTF.

The genes are TRBV7-6 and TRBJ2-3; 8 nucleotides match TRBD2. Looked up from germline, CDR1 is SGHVS and CDR2 is FNYEAQ. Trimming removed 0 bases from V and 1 base from J; junction bases left unmatched: 3. This CDR3 comprises 16 residues. CDR3 coding DNA: TGTGCCAGCAGCTTAGCGGGTAGCGGGGGCACAGATACGCAGTATTTT. This sequence encodes CASSLAGSGGTDTQYF.

The rearrangement links TRBV21-1 to TRBJ2-2; no check of the table's D call, TRBD1, against the DNA was made. TRBV21-1 is assigned pseudogene status. The CDR3 contains 16 residues. CDR3 loop: CASSKGNTANTGELFF. CDR3 coding DNA: TGTGCCAGCAGCAAAGGTAACACCGCGAACACCGGGGAGCTGTTTTTT.

This clone came up a few times. The chain joins TRBV28 to TRBJ2-2, with 8 bases lining up with TRBD1. Germline lookup yields CDR1 MDHEN and CDR2 SYDVKM. Unmatched junction bases numbered 13, after V lost 8 bases and J lost 2 bases. CDR3 length: 17 amino acids. CDR3 in amino acids: CASSPRLGQGNTGELFF. CDR3 nucleotides: TGTGCCAGCTCCCCCCGCCTCGGACAGGGTAACACCGGGGAGCTGTTTTTT. The variable domain in full, completed from reference TRBV28 and TRBJ2-2, reads DVKVTQSSRYLVKRTGEKVFLECVQDMDHENMFWYRQDPGLGLRLIYFSYDVKMKEKGDIPEGYSVSREKKERFSLILESASTNQTSMYLCASSPRLGQGNTGELFFGEGSRLTVL.

This clone was seen a handful of times. The chain is built from TRBV7-9 and TRBJ1-1, with D tentatively TRBD1 (5 bases). V dropped 5 bases and J dropped 0 bases, with 10 bases sitting between them. Germline values: CDR1 SEHNR, CDR2 FQNEAQ (reference sequence). The CDR3 has 14 residues. CDR3 DNA: TGTGCCAGCAGCGGACGACAGTTGAACACTGAAGCTTTCTTT. Translating gives CASSGRQLNTEAFF.

The chain joins TRBV5-1 to TRBJ2-3, with 11 positions matching TRBD2. J lost 10 bases, V lost 0 bases, and 13 bases had no gene match. This CDR3 contains 17 residues. CDR1 is SGHRS, CDR2 YFSETQ, per germline. The CDR3 sequence is CASSLASITSGSGAQYF. Written as DNA, the CDR3 is TGCGCCAGCAGCTTGGCGTCGATAACTAGCGGGAGTGGGGCGCAGTATTTT.

The gene calls are TRBV30 and TRBJ2-2, with no clear D. Trimming left V 4 bases short and J 5 bases short, with 11 bases between. Germline CDR1 is GTSNPN and CDR2 is SVGIG (reference sequence). This CDR3 has 13 residues. This CDR3 reads CAWNSQQTGELFF. DNA of the CDR3: TGTGCCTGGAATTCACAACAAACCGGGGAGCTGTTTTTT.

This chain connects TRBV5-6 to TRBJ1-2; weak D call: TRBD1 (5 bases). The V end was cut by 3 bases, the J end by 4 bases, with 19 bases between. The CDR3 consists of 16 residues. Per germline, CDR1 SGHDT and CDR2 YYEEEE. CDR3: CASSYGGERRPYGYTF. In DNA, the CDR3 is TGTGCCAGCAGCTACGGGGGAGAGAGGAGGCCCTATGGCTACACCTTC.

This clone has more than one count but fewer than ten. The V and J genes are TRBV19 and TRBJ2-3; D is possibly TRBD1 (5 bases). Per the germline V gene, CDR1 is LNHDA and CDR2 is SQIVND (reference sequence). The V end was cut by 5 bases, the J end by 2 bases, with 14 bases between. The CDR3 is 15 amino acids. The CDR3 DNA follows: TGTGCCAGTAGTGATTCAGGGAAGGACACAGATACGCAGTATTTT. Protein sequence: CASSDSGKDTDTQYF.

The rearrangement uses TRBV19 and TRBJ1-2; 8 bases map to TRBD1. Germline assignment: CDR1 LNHDA and CDR2 SQIVND (reference sequence). This CDR3 is built from 15 residues. The ends lost 4 bases at V and 4 bases at J; junction bases unmatched: 8. The CDR3 loop reads CASSTQGGVGYGYTF. Here the CDR3 DNA reads TGTGCCAGTAGTACACAGGGGGGAGTTGGCTATGGCTACACCTTC.

This clone was seen only a few times. V usage is TRBV7-9 and J usage is TRBJ2-7; TRBD1 might be the D (6 bases). This CDR3 is built from 14 residues. V was pared by 4 bases and J by 0 bases, with 10 bases between. Germline assignment: CDR1 SEHNR and CDR2 FQNEAQ (reference sequence). CDR3 sequence: CASSSQGSSYEQYF. DNA of the CDR3: TGTGCCAGCAGCTCCCAGGGGAGCTCCTACGAGCAGTACTTC.

This clone was recorded only once. J is TRBJ2-7 and V is TRBV5-4; 13 bases fit TRBD2. Germline CDR1 SGHNT, CDR2 YYREEE (reference sequence). The CDR3 spans 16 residues. V lost 3 bases and J lost 4; bases outside the gene matches: 7. The CDR3 DNA sequence: TGTGCCAGCAGCTCCGCCGGGACTAGCGGGAATTACGAGCAGTACTTC. Translating it yields CASSSAGTSGNYEQYF.